Each of the 28 T cell receptor beta chains below was sequenced from the same sample in a study of blood T cell repertoires in COVID-19. Repertoires were generated with immunoSEQ multiplex PCR, while TCRdb's copy carries only in-frame clones and drops some. The sample has some 130,000 clones, approximately 80% seen once. Source material: peripheral blood. These receptor sequences come from a man aged 55 to 70 who had recovered from COVID-19.

The chain joins TRBV19 to TRBJ1-1, with D perhaps TRBD1 (5 bases). The germline V gene has CDR1 LNHDA and CDR2 SQIVND (reference sequence). Trimming shortened V by 6 bases and J by 1 base, and 15 bases separated the two germline ends. The CDR3 runs to 15 residues. This CDR3 reads CASRTQGTANTEAFF. Here the CDR3 DNA reads TGTGCCAGTAGGACTCAGGGAACCGCGAACACTGAAGCTTTCTTT.

The V gene is TRBV6-5, the J gene TRBJ2-1, with 9 bases lining up with TRBD2. The CDR3 has 15 amino acids. Trimming took 8 bases from V and 6 from J; bases not matched to a gene: 11. The germline gives CDR1 MNHEY, CDR2 SVGAGI. For the CDR3, the DNA is TGTGCCAGCTCTACTAGCGGGCCTGTTTCCAATGAGCAGTTCTTC. Amino acid sequence: CASSTSGPVSNEQFF.

This clone was seen just once. V usage is TRBV14 and J usage is TRBJ1-2; no clear D gene. With 3 bases removed from V and 8 bases from J, the gap between germline ends came to 13 bases. This CDR3 has 13 residues. Germline V gene lookup returns CDR1 SGHDN and CDR2 FVKESK. The DNA for the CDR3 is TGTGCCAGCAGCCACGGCACTACGTGGGGCTACACCTTC. It encodes CASSHGTTWGYTF. Drawing the rest from reference TRBV14 and TRBJ1-2, the complete variable domain is EAGVTQFPSHSVIEKGQTVTLRCDPISGHDNLYWYRRVMGKEIKFLLHFVKESKQDESGMPNNRFLAERTGGTYSTLKVQPAELEDSGVYFCASSHGTTWGYTFGSGTRLTVV.

The gene calls are TRBV7-8 and TRBJ1-6; 8 nucleotides align to TRBD1. The trim removed 1 base at V and 7 bases at J, leaving 3 bases unmatched. Germline CDR1 reads SGHVS; CDR2 reads FQNEAQ. The CDR3 spans 15 residues. CDR3 amino acids: CASSLGTGPNSPLHF. The CDR3 DNA sequence: TGTGCCAGCAGCTTAGGGACAGGGCCCAATTCACCCCTCCACTTT.

This chain connects TRBV29-1 to TRBJ2-7; TRBD1 might be the D (5 bases). CDR1 and CDR2 (germline): SQVTM, ANQGSEA. The length of the CDR3 is 12 residues. V shed 4 bases and J shed 7 bases, with 14 bases lying between them. The CDR3 region has the DNA TGCAGCGTTGGTGACAGTGCCCTAGAGCAGTACTTC. This sequence encodes CSVGDSALEQYF.

The rearrangement joins TRBV3-1 (or the pseudogene TRBV3-2) to TRBJ1-2; D gene unclear. The CDR3 totals 12 residues. Germline CDR1 reads LGHDT; CDR2 reads YNNKEL (reference sequence). V dropped 1 base and J dropped 4 bases, with 4 bases sitting between them. In DNA form, the CDR3 reads TGTGCCAGCAGCCAAGTCGGCTATGGCTACACCTTC. Translation gives CASSQVGYGYTF.

Only a few counts were recorded for this clone. The chain is built from TRBV15 and TRBJ2-5; 9 bases are shared with TRBD1. CDR1 is LNHNV, CDR2 YYDKDF, per germline (reference sequence). This CDR3 contains 15 residues. J gave up 5 bases and V 3 bases, and 7 bases lay outside the gene matches. The CDR3 coding sequence is TGTGCCACCAGCAGGACCACAGGGGGCCTCGAGACCCAGTACTTC. Protein: CATSRTTGGLETQYF.

The sample holds a few counts of this clone. V gene TRBV12-3 or TRBV12-4 combines with J gene TRBJ2-5; no reliable D call. CDR3 length: 13 residues. Trimming took 7 bases from V and 7 from J, leaving 16 bases between them. The CDR3 protein is CASNPSASGTQYF. The CDR3 DNA is TGTGCCAGCAACCCCTCGGCATCAGGGACCCAGTACTTC.

The chain couples TRBV9 to TRBJ2-4; perhaps TRBD1 as D (6 bases). The length of the CDR3 is 15 residues. The ends were cut back, 1 base at V and 0 bases at J, with 8 bases in the middle. The germline V gene has CDR1 SGDLS and CDR2 YYNGEE. The CDR3 sequence: CASSVSGAAKNIQYF. The DNA for the CDR3 is TGTGCCAGCAGCGTATCAGGGGCAGCCAAAAACATTCAGTACTTC.

The chain has TRBV5-1 and TRBJ2-7; TRBD2 matches 11 bases. Germline assignment: CDR1 SGHRS and CDR2 YFSETQ. The CDR3 covers 15 residues. J was trimmed by 2 bases and V by 3 bases; bases with no gene match: 4. CDR3 protein: CASSSGGLAAYEQYF. The CDR3 DNA sequence: TGCGCCAGCAGCTCCGGGGGACTAGCGGCCTACGAGCAGTACTTC. Combining the CDR3 with reference TRBV5-1 and TRBJ2-7 gives the whole variable domain KAGVTQTPRYLIKTRGQQVTLSCSPISGHRSVSWYQQTPGQGLQFLFEYFSETQRNKGNFPGRFSGRQFSNSRSEMNVSTLELGDSALYLCASSSGGLAAYEQYFGPGTRLTVT.

The chain recombines TRBV7-9 with TRBJ1-3; D gene ambiguous. The germline gives CDR1 SEHNR, CDR2 FQNEAQ (reference sequence). This CDR3 is built from 14 residues. V shed 7 bases and J shed 0 bases, with 10 bases lying between them. CDR3 loop: CASTWARSGNTIYF. DNA of the CDR3: TGTGCCAGCACCTGGGCCCGCTCTGGAAACACCATATATTTT.

J is TRBJ2-5 and V is TRBV10-1, with 14 bases fitting TRBD2. The CDR3 runs to 17 residues. Germline V CDR1 and CDR2: WNHNN, SYGVQD (reference sequence). After removal of 7 bases from V and 5 bases from J, the junction contained 12 bases not matched to a gene. CDR3 in amino acids: CASIGTSGGRSWETQYF. CDR3 nucleotide sequence: TGCGCCAGCATTGGGACTAGCGGGGGCCGCAGTTGGGAGACCCAGTACTTC.

J is TRBJ1-3 and V is TRBV28; D perhaps matches TRBD1 (6 bases). The ends were cut back, 3 bases at V and 4 bases at J, with 19 bases in the middle. This CDR3 region has 17 residues. CDR1 is MDHEN, CDR2 SYDVKM, per germline. CDR3 nucleotide sequence: TGTGCCAGCAGTTTGGGTGGCGGGGGGCGCGGGGGAAACACCATATATTTT. It codes for CASSLGGGGRGGNTIYF.

The CDR3 nucleotides read TGTGCCAGCAGTTACGACAGGGAGGCCGGGGAGCTGTTTTTT. Its translation is CASSYDREAGELFF. V and J are TRBV6-2 or TRBV6-3 and TRBJ2-2; tentative D call: TRBD1 (7 bases). The CDR3 consists of 14 residues. Germline assignment: CDR1 MNHEY and CDR2 SVGEGT. The ends were cut back, 2 bases at V and 6 bases at J, with 10 bases in the middle.

This clone was counted a few times. The chain joins TRBV7-9 to TRBJ2-2; D is unresolved. V shed 7 bases and J shed 6 bases, with 15 bases lying between them. The CDR3 has 14 amino acids. Germline lookup yields CDR1 SEHNR and CDR2 FQNEAQ (reference sequence). The CDR3 nucleotides are TGTGCCAGCAATTCCCCAGCTCAGGCCGGGGAGCTGTTTTTT. This codes for CASNSPAQAGELFF.

The chain couples TRBV6-2 or TRBV6-3 to TRBJ1-6, with TRBD1 matching over 10 bases. The CDR3 extends over 14 amino acids. Germline CDR1 is MNHEY and CDR2 is SVGEGT. Trimming at V came to 4 bases and at J to 15 bases, leaving 9 bases not matched to a gene. This CDR3 reads CASSSGDRGTVLHF. CDR3 nucleotide sequence: TGTGCCAGCAGTTCCGGGGACAGGGGAACGGTCCTCCACTTT.

The rearrangement links TRBV6-2 or TRBV6-3 to TRBJ2-1; 10 positions agree with TRBD2. V shed 4 bases and J 3 bases; nucleotides not matched to a gene: 3. The CDR3 runs to 15 residues. CDR1 MNHEY and CDR2 SVGEGT come from the germline V gene. CDR3 sequence reads: CASSFLAGVYNEQFF. The CDR3 DNA sequence: TGTGCCAGCAGTTTCCTAGCGGGGGTCTACAATGAGCAGTTCTTC.

V and J are TRBV10-2 and TRBJ2-7; possible D gene TRBD1, 6 bases. Germline CDR1 and CDR2: WSHSY and SAAADI. V was clipped by 4 bases and J by 0 bases, with 28 bases between them. CDR3 length equals 20 residues. The CDR3 DNA is TGCGCCAGCAGTGGCGGACAACGAAACAGGGACCGTGCCTTCTCCTACGAGCAGTACTTC. This sequence encodes CASSGGQRNRDRAFSYEQYF.

This clone appeared a few times. The rearrangement links TRBV4-1 to TRBJ2-1; 7 nucleotides agree with TRBD1. The ends lost 2 bases at V and 3 bases at J; junction bases unmatched: 1. CDR1 MGHRA and CDR2 YSYEKL come from the germline V gene. This CDR3 is 14 amino acids long. As DNA, the CDR3 is TGCGCCAGCAGCCAACGACAGGGCTACAATGAGCAGTTCTTC. The encoded protein is CASSQRQGYNEQFF.

The chain is built from TRBV3-1 (or the pseudogene TRBV3-2) and TRBJ2-1; 8 bases map to TRBD2. Germline CDR1 and CDR2: LGHDT and YNNKEL (reference sequence). The CDR3 runs 16 residues. With 5 bases clipped from V and 5 bases from J, the junction kept 11 bases outside the gene matches. The CDR3 sequence is CASSSPPGLENNEQFF. The DNA for the CDR3 is TGTGCCAGCAGCTCACCGCCGGGACTAGAAAACAATGAGCAGTTCTTC.

This clone has just one count. DNA of the CDR3: TGTGCCTGGAGTGTTGGACAGGGAAGAGAATCACCCCTCCACTTT. It encodes CAWSVGQGRESPLHF. The chain carries TRBV30 and TRBJ1-6; 8 bases line up with TRBD1. Germline values: CDR1 GTSNPN, CDR2 SVGIG (reference sequence). The ends lost 0 bases at V and 10 bases at J; junction bases unmatched: 8. The CDR3 covers 15 residues.

This clone has just one count. The V gene is TRBV5-1, the J gene TRBJ2-3; TRBD1 might be the D (6 bases). The germline V gene encodes CDR1 SGHRS and CDR2 YFSETQ. The CDR3 is 14 residues long. V was trimmed by 2 bases and J by 5 bases, leaving 12 bases between them. The CDR3 here is CASSFLQGRDTQYF. The CDR3 nucleotides are TGCGCCAGCAGCTTTTTACAGGGAAGAGATACGCAGTATTTT.

This clone has more than one count but fewer than ten. The CDR3 DNA reads TGCGCCAGCAGCTTGGCCGTCGAGCAGTACTTC. Encoded protein: CASSLAVEQYF. This sequence joins TRBV5-1 and TRBJ2-7; D is undetermined. V was cut by 0 bases and J by 6 bases, with 4 bases left in between. From germline, CDR1 is SGHRS and CDR2 YFSETQ. The CDR3 spans 11 residues.

This clone appeared a few times. A much larger clone is a single base away; this may be a read error. The V and J genes are TRBV27 and TRBJ1-5, with D hard to call. The V end was cut by 3 bases, the J end by 6 bases, with 3 bases between. The CDR3 consists of 11 residues. CDR1 is MNHEY, CDR2 SMNVEV, per germline (reference sequence). CDR3 loop: CASSFGQPQHF. Written as DNA, the CDR3 is TGTGCCAGCAGTTTCGGTCAGCCCCAGCATTTT.

This clone was counted a single time. This sequence joins TRBV6-2 or TRBV6-3 and TRBJ2-7; TRBD1 might be the D (6 bases). CDR3 length equals 13 residues. V was cut by 5 bases and J by 7 bases, with 15 bases left in between. Germline V gene lookup returns CDR1 MNHEY and CDR2 SVGEGT. The CDR3 sequence: CASSLRGRGEQYF. The CDR3 bases are TGTGCCAGCAGTCTCCGAGGCAGGGGTGAGCAGTACTTC.

This clone was observed a few times. The gene calls are TRBV20-1 and TRBJ1-2; tentative D call: TRBD1 (5 bases). CDR1 and CDR2 from the germline V gene are DFQATT and SNEGSKA (reference sequence). This CDR3 spans 14 amino acids. The germline V and J ends were trimmed by 3 bases and 4 bases, with 15 bases remaining between them. The CDR3 coding sequence is TGCAGTGCTAGTGACGCCCTTCAGGGCTATGGCTACACCTTC. Translating gives CSASDALQGYGYTF.

The chain uses TRBV9 and TRBJ1-1; the match to TRBD1 covers 7 bases. The CDR3 consists of 14 residues. Per germline, CDR1 SGDLS and CDR2 YYNGEE. With 4 bases clipped from V and 1 base from J, the junction kept 4 bases outside the gene matches. The CDR3 DNA is TGTGCCAGCAGCCCGGGACAGACGAACACTGAAGCTTTCTTT. Its protein is CASSPGQTNTEAFF.

This clone was detected a few times. V gene TRBV25-1 combines with J gene TRBJ1-6; D may be TRBD1 (6 bases). This CDR3 contains 14 residues. Germline V lookup: CDR1 MGHDK, CDR2 SYGVNS. V was trimmed by 5 bases and J by 6 bases, leaving 11 bases between them. CDR3 sequence (DNA): TGTGCCAGCAGTCTCGGACAGTCTAATTCACCCCTCCACTTT. Translating it yields CASSLGQSNSPLHF.